This T cell receptor beta chain appears in the sequencing data of a study of blood T cell repertoires in COVID-19. Overall study context: The cDNA or gDNA used as material had been derived from T cells, B-cell-depleted T cells, or PBMCs.

Profiled with immunoSEQ multiplex PCR; TCRdb holds only in-frame clones, not every one. This repertoire shows some 170,000 clones, over 70% found once; its top ten account for 7%. This TCR was recovered from a woman between 40 and 50 years old with COVID-19, enrolled during active disease. The sequencing input was peripheral blood.

CDR3: CASSPDRIGYTF. The CDR3, as DNA: TGTGCCAGCAGTCCCGACAGGATTGGCTACACCTTC. V gene TRBV28 combines with J gene TRBJ1-2; maybe TRBD1 (6 bases). The CDR3 has 12 residues. V was pared by 5 bases and J by 7 bases, with 11 bases between. Looked up from germline, CDR1 is MDHEN and CDR2 is SYDVKM.